A selection of T cell receptor beta chains follows, all from one sample in a study of read filtering for tumor transcriptome and immune sequencing. TCRdb independently ran MiXCR on the reads; one entry per CDR3 protein. Of 35,000 to 55,000 distinct CDR3 sequences listed, approximately 12% were seen once; the top ten hold approximately 14%. The sample was a population of CD138-negative cells sorted from bone marrow. These receptor sequences come from a donor at least 40 years old with multiple myeloma. CDR3s include the opening cysteine and the closing phenylalanine or tryptophan. Each record gives: clone size, J gene, D gene, V gene, CDR3 DNA, CDR3 protein. The D gene is left open where the match is weak. Not all rows give a size; the values are once, few, many and, for expanded clones, a class.

-,TRBJ1-2,TRBD1,TRBV29-1,TGCGACGGGGGACAGGGGGGCTATGGCTACGCCTTC,CDGGQGGYGYAF
many,TRBJ2-2,-,TRBV21-1,TGTGCCAGCAGTCGGGGGATCGGGGATGGCACCGGGGAGCTGTTTTTT,CASSRGIGDGTGELFF
many,TRBJ1-4,-,TRBV4-3,TGCGCCAGCAGCCAGGGCAGAGGAAATGAAAAACTGTTTTTT,CASSQGRGNEKLFF
many,TRBJ2-3,-,TRBV6-2/TRBV6-3,TGTGCCAGTGCAGGGACCAATCAGCCCCAGTATTTT,CASAGTNQPQYF
many,TRBJ1-1,-,TRBV7-9,TGTGCCAGCAGCTTAGGACACCCAGGAACTGAAGCTTTCTTT,CASSLGHPGTEAFF
many,TRBJ2-3,-,TRBV5-5,TGTGCCAGCAGCCCGGGACCGTATGGGACAGATACGCAGTATTTT,CASSPGPYGTDTQYF
many,TRBJ2-2,TRBD2,TRBV30,TGTGCCTGGACAGGACTAGGCACCGGGGAGCTGTTTTTT,CAWTGLGTGELFF
many,TRBJ2-1,-,TRBV19,TGTGCCAGTAAGGAGCGGAGCTCCTACAATGAGCAGTTCTTC,CASKERSSYNEQFF
many,TRBJ2-3,TRBD2,TRBV2,TGTGCCAGCAGTGAGGTAGCGGGAGGGGTAGATACGCAGTATTTT,CASSEVAGGVDTQYF
many,TRBJ2-1,-,TRBV19,TGTGCCAGTAGTATAATTGACAGCTCCTACAATGAGCAGTTCTTC,CASSIIDSSYNEQFF
many,TRBJ2-3,TRBD1,TRBV29-1,TGCAGCGTTGAACAGGGGGCGTTTGGTGATACGCAGTATTTT,CSVEQGAFGDTQYF
many,TRBJ1-4,TRBD1,TRBV7-2,TGTGCCAGCAGCTTGACGGGACAGGGAATAGAAAAACTGTTTTTT,CASSLTGQGIEKLFF
few,TRBJ2-1,-,TRBV15,TGTGCCACCAGCCCCGGAGGCCAGTCTGAGCAGTTCTTC,CATSPGGQSEQFF
many,TRBJ1-5,TRBD1,TRBV6-2/TRBV6-3,TGTGCCAGTGGGACAGGGTGGCAGCCCCAGCATTTT,CASGTGWQPQHF
many,TRBJ2-6,TRBD1,TRBV6-1,TGTGCCAGCAGTAAACCGGGACAGGGGTCAGGGGCCAACGTCCTGACTTTC,CASSKPGQGSGANVLTF
many,TRBJ2-1,-,TRBV9,TGTGCCAGCAGCGTAGATCAAGCCGGATACAATGAGCAGTTCTTC,CASSVDQAGYNEQFF
many,TRBJ2-1,TRBD2,TRBV24-1,TGTGCCACCAGTGCCCCGACTAGCGGGAGTCAGAATGAGCAGTTCTTC,CATSAPTSGSQNEQFF
many,TRBJ1-6,TRBD1,TRBV5-1,TGCGCCAGCAGCCCGGACAGGTCCAATTCACCCCTCCACTTT,CASSPDRSNSPLHF
many,TRBJ2-7,TRBD2,TRBV7-9,TGTGCCAGCAGCTTAGTACCGGGACTAGCGGGGTACACCTACGAGCAGTACTTC,CASSLVPGLAGYTYEQYF
many,TRBJ2-1,TRBD2,TRBV20-1,TGCAGTGCTAGATCCAGCGGGAACTCTTGGGGTGAGCAGTTCTTC,CSARSSGNSWGEQFF
many,TRBJ2-3,-,TRBV18,TGTGCCAGCTCACCTAATTGGGAAACAGATACGCAGTATTTT,CASSPNWETDTQYF
many,TRBJ2-1,-,TRBV29-1,TGCAGCGCCGCCTCGACATCCTACAATGAGCAGTTCTTC,CSAASTSYNEQFF
many,TRBJ2-1,-,TRBV28,TGTGCCACCCTTAGGCCATCCTACAATGAGCAGTTCTTC,CATLRPSYNEQFF
many,TRBJ2-1,-,TRBV10-3,TGTGCCATCAGTGAATGGCAGGGCGGTGAGCAGTTCTTC,CAISEWQGGEQFF
many,TRBJ2-3,-,TRBV29-1,TGCAGCGTTGCCGGGAGCACAGATACGCAGTATTTT,CSVAGSTDTQYF
many,TRBJ2-5,-,TRBV6-6,TGTGCCAGCAGGGCGGAGACCCAGTACTTC,CASRAETQYF
many,TRBJ2-1,-,TRBV19,TGTGCCAGTAGTTGGGGGTCCTACAATGAGCAGTTCTTC,CASSWGSYNEQFF
-,TRBJ2-5,-,TRBV5-4,TGTGCCAGCAGCACCTATCTAGCGTTAGGGGAGACCCAGTACTTC,CASSTYLALGETQYF
-,TRBJ2-3,-,TRBV7-3,TGCGCCAGCGGCTCCACCCCAGGAGATACGCAGTATTTT,CASGSTPGDTQYF
few,TRBJ2-7,-,TRBV11-1,TGTGCCAGCAGCGATACGACTAGTTCCTACGAGCAGTACTTC,CASSDTTSSYEQYF
many,TRBJ2-1,TRBD2,TRBV20-1,TGCAGTGCTAGAGCGCCGGGACTAGCGGGAGTAGATGAGCAGTTCTTC,CSARAPGLAGVDEQFF
many,TRBJ2-3,TRBD2,TRBV7-9,TGTGCCAGCAGCACTGGACTAGCGGGACGCACAGATACGCAGTATTTT,CASSTGLAGRTDTQYF
many,TRBJ2-7,-,TRBV4-2,TGTGCCAGCAGCCTAACCGGGACACAAGCAGGGTCCTACGAGCAGTACTTC,CASSLTGTQAGSYEQYF
many,TRBJ1-1,TRBD1,TRBV24-1,TGTGCCACCAGTGAAGGGACAGGTCAACGGACTGAAGCTTTCTTT,CATSEGTGQRTEAFF
many,TRBJ2-5,-,TRBV6-6,TGTGCCAGCAGTTACTTCGGGACCCAGTACTTC,CASSYFGTQYF
many,TRBJ2-1,TRBD2,TRBV2,TGTGCCAGCAAACTAGCGGGAGAAGCCTACAATGAGCAGTTCTTC,CASKLAGEAYNEQFF